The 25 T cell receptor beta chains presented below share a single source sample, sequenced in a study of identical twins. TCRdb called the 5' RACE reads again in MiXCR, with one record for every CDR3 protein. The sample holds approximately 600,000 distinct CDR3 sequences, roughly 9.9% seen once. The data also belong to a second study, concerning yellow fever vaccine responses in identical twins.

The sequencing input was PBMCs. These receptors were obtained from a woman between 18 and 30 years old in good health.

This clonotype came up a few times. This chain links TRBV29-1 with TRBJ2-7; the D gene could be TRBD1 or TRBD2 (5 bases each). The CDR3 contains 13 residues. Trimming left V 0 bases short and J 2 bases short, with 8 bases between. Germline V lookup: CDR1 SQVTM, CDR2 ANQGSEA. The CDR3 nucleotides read TGCAGCGTTGAAGAGGGGGACCCCTACGAGCAGTACTTC. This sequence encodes CSVEEGDPYEQYF.

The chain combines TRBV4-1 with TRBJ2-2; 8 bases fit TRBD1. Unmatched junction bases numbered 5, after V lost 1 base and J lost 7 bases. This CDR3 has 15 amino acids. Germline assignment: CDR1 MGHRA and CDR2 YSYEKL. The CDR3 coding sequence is TGCGCCAGCAGCCAAGTGGACAGGGCAGACGGGGAGCTGTTTTTT. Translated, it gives CASSQVDRADGELFF.

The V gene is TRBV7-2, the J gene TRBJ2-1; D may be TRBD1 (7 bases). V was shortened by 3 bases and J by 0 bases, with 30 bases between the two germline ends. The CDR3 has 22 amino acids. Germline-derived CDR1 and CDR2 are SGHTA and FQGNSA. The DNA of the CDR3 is TGTGCCAGCAGCTTCCCGGGGGCCCCGAAGAAAACCGGGACAGCCTCCTACAATGAGCAGTTCTTC. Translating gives CASSFPGAPKKTGTASYNEQFF.

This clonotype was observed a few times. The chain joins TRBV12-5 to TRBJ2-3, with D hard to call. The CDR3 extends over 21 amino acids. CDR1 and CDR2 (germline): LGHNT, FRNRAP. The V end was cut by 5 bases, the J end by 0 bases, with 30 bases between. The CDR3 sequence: CASGPQIYSDRIARSTDTQYF. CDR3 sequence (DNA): TGTGCTAGTGGTCCCCAAATTTATTCCGACCGAATTGCACGGAGCACAGATACGCAGTATTTT.

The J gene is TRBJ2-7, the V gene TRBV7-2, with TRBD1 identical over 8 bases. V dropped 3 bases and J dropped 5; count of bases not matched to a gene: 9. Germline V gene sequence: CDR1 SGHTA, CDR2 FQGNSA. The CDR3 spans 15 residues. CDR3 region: CASSFLGQGPNEQYF. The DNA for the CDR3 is TGTGCCAGCAGCTTTCTCGGACAGGGCCCAAACGAGCAGTACTTC.

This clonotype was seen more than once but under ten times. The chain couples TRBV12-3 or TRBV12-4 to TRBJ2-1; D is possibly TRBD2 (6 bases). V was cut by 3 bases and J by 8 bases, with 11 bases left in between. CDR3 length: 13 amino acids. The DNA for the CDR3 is TGTGCCAGCAGTTTGTCGGGGGTCGATGAGCAGTTCTTC. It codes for CASSLSGVDEQFF.

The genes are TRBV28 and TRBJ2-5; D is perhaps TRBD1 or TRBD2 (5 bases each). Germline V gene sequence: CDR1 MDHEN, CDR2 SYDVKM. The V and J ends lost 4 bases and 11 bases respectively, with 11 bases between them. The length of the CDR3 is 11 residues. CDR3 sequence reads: CASSSERGQYF. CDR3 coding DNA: TGTGCCAGCAGTTCTGAGAGGGGTCAGTACTTC.

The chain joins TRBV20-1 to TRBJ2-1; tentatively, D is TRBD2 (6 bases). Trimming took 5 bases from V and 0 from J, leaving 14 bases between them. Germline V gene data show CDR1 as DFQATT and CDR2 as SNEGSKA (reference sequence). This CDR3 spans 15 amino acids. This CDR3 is CSAGRLEHSYNEQFF. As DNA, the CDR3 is TGCAGTGCTGGAAGACTAGAACACTCCTACAATGAGCAGTTCTTC.

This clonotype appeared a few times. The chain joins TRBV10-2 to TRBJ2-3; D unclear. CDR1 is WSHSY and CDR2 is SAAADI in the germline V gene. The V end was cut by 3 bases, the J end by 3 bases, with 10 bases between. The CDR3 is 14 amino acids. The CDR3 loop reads CASSDRQATDTQYF. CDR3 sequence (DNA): TGCGCCAGCAGTGATAGGCAGGCAACAGATACGCAGTATTTT.

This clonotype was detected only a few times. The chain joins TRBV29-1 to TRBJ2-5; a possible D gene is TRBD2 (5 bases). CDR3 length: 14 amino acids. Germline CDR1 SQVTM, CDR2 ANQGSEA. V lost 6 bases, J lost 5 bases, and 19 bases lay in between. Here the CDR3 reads CSVGYIGRGETQYF. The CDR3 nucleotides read TGCAGCGTCGGCTATATAGGCCGCGGGGAGACCCAGTACTTC.

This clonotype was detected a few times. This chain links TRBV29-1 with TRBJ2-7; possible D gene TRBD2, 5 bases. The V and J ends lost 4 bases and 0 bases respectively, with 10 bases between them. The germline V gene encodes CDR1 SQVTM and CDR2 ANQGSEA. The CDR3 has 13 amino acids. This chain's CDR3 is CSVAGGFSYEQYF. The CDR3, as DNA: TGCAGCGTTGCCGGCGGGTTCTCCTACGAGCAGTACTTC.

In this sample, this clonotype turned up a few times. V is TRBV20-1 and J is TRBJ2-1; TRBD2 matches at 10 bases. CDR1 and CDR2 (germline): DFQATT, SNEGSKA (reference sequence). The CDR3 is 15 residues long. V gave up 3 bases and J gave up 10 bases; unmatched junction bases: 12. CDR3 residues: CSASSGTSVLGEQFF. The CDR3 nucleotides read TGCAGTGCTAGCTCCGGGACTAGCGTTTTAGGGGAGCAGTTCTTC.

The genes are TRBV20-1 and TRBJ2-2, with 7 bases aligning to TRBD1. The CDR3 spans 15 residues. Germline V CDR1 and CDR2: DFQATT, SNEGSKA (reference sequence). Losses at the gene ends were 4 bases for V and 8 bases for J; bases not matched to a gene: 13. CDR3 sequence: CSAKPGTELLGELFF. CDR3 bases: TGCAGTGCTAAACCCGGGACAGAACTTTTGGGGGAGCTGTTTTTT.

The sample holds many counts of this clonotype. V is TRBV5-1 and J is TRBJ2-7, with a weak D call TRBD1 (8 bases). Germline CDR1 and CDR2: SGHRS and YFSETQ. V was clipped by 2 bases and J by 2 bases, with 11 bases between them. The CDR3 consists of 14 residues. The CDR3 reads CASSLQGGAYEQYF. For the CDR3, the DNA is TGCGCCAGCAGCTTACAGGGGGGGGCCTACGAGCAGTACTTC.

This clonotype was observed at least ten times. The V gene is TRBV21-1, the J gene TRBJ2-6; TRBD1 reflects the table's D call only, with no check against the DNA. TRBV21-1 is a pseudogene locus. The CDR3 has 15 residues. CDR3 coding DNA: TGTGCCAGCAATCGAACAGGGGATGGGGCCAACGTCCTGACTTTC. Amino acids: CASNRTGDGANVLTF.

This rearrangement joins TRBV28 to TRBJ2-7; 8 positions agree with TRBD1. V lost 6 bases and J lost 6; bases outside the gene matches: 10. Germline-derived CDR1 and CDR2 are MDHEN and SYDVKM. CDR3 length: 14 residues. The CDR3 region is CASSDRTGRPEQYF. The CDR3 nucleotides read TGTGCCAGCAGCGATCGGACAGGGAGACCCGAGCAGTACTTC.

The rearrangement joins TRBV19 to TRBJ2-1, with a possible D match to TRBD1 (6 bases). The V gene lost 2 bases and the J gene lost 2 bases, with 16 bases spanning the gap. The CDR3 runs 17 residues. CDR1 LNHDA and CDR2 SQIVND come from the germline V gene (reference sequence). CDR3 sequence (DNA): TGTGCCAGTAGTATAAAGGTCCGGCAGGGGACCTACAATGAGCAGTTCTTC. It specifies CASSIKVRQGTYNEQFF. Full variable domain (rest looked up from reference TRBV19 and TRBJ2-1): DGGITQSPKYLFRKEGQNVTLSCEQNLNHDAMYWYRQDPGQGLRLIYYSQIVNDFQKGDIAEGYSVSREKKESFPLTVTSAQKNPTAFYLCASSIKVRQGTYNEQFFGPGTRLTVL.

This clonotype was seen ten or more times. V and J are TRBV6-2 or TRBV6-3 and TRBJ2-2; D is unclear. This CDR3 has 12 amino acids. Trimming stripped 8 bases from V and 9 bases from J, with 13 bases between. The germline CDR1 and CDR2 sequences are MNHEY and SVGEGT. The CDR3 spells CASRSGIRELFF. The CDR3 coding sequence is TGTGCCAGCCGGAGTGGGATCCGGGAGCTGTTTTTT.

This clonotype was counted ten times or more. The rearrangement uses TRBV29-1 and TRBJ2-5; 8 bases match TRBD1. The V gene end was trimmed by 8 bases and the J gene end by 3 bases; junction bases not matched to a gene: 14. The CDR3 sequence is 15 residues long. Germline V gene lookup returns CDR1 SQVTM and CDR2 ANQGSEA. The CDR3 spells CSSDWKTGEKETQYF. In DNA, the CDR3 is TGCAGCTCCGATTGGAAGACAGGGGAAAAAGAGACCCAGTACTTC.

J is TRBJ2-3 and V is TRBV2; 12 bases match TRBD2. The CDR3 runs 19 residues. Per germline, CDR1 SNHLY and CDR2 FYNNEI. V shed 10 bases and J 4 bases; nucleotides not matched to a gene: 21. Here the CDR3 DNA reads TGTGCCATCACACCCAGGGGCTGGTCTAGCGGGAGGGCCGCAGATACGCAGTATTTT. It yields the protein CAITPRGWSSGRAADTQYF.

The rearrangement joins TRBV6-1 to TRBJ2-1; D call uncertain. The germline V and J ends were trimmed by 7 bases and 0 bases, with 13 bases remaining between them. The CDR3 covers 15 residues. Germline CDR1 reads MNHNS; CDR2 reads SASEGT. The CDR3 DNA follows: TGTGCCAGCATCCAAACGTGGAGCTCCTACAATGAGCAGTTCTTC. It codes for CASIQTWSSYNEQFF.

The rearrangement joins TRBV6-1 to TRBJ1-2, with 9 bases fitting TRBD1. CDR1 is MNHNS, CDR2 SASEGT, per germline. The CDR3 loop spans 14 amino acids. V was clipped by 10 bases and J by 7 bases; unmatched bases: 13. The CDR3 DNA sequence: TGTGCCACCCCGGGCGGACAGGGGTATATTGGCTACACCTTC. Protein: CATPGGQGYIGYTF.

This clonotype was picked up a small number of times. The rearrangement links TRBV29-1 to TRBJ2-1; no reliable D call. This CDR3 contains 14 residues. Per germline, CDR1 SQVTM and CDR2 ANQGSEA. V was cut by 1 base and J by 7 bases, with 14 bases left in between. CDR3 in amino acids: CSVEVTRLRNEQFF. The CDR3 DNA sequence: TGCAGCGTTGAAGTGACAAGATTGAGGAATGAGCAGTTCTTC.

The CDR3, as DNA: TGTGCCAGCAGCTTGGCAACTTCCCAACCAGGGACGCAGTATTTT. This gives the protein CASSLATSQPGTQYF. This chain connects TRBV5-5 to TRBJ2-3, with D possibly TRBD1 on 5 matching bases. Germline CDR1 and CDR2: SGHKS and YYEKEE (reference sequence). The CDR3 totals 15 residues. The ends were cut back, 0 bases at V and 9 bases at J, with 17 bases in the middle.

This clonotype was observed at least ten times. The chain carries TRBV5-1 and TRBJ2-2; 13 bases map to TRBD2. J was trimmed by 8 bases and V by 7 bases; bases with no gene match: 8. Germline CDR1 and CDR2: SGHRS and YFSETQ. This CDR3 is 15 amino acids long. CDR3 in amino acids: CASATGLAGAGELFF. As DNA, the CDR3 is TGCGCCAGCGCAACTGGACTAGCGGGAGCGGGGGAGCTGTTTTTT.